The subject of this entry is one T cell receptor (beta chain). Its cognate antigen has yet to be identified. There are no base qualities to consult, and no much larger clone falls within one base. These data belong to a study of beta chain features in type 1 diabetes listed by TCRdb under 2018. Study-wide context: Patients and healthy donors did not differ in mean age, gender distribution, total cell number or subset yield. Across all samples, roughly 110,000,000 sorted cells were examined, and cell number per subset correlated strongly with RNA yield. Naive and central memory subsets were obtained from all 28 donors, but regulatory and stem cell-like memory subsets were isolated from only 8 patients and about 8 healthy donors. In the study, TCRB repertoires of sorted circulating CD4+ T cell subsets from recently diagnosed type 1 diabetes patients were compared with those of matched healthy donors. Overall results and qualifications from the work: Naive, central memory and regulatory TCRB repertoires appeared to be more similar among patients than among healthy donors. PCR might favor shorter templates, but patient and control samples were amplified and corrected together, so any skew would affect both groups equally. HLA sub-analyses involved small numbers of individuals, so any influence of HLA type on TCRB rearrangement remained unresolved. Patients with type 1 diabetes made fewer insertions and deleted more nucleotides at VDJ recombination sites, implying thymic rearrangement abnormalities. Sequencing cDNA rather than genomic DNA could over-represent highly expressing activated cells, although activation and CD3 levels did not differ between groups. A moderate but significant shortening of TCRB CDR3 length was observed in type 1 diabetes patients in all four CD4+ subsets.

A single peripheral blood draw of around 120 mL on average was collected from each donor into heparinised tubes. Naive, central memory, regulatory and stem cell-like memory CD4+ T cells were sorted on a BD FACSAria II using a panel including CD45RO, CCR7, CD25, CD127, CD95 and CD27. A purity above 95% was achieved for all sorted populations. PBMCs were isolated right away by Lymphoprep density gradient centrifugation and were stained directly, without culture. So that batch effects would be minimized, each experiment stained and sorted samples in pairs, pairing one healthy donor with one patient. The High Capacity cDNA Reverse Transcription Kit was used to reverse transcribe all of the isolated RNA, meaning that expressed TCRB transcripts were what got sequenced. Deep immunoSEQ sequencing was performed on naive, central memory and regulatory T cell samples, with an average of roughly 3.6 million total reads per sample. Sorted cells were lysed in RLT buffer and RNA was extracted with DNase-treated RNeasy Micro or Mini kits, depending on cell number. Each cell subset was processed separately to prevent cross-contamination, with patient and healthy donor samples processed together. Using the immunoSEQ multiplex PCR, TCRB sequences were amplified from cDNA into 87-bp fragments spanning the CDR3 region. Sequencing of the amplicons was done on the Illumina HiSeq platform. As for the authors' bioinformatics: PCR bias was corrected computationally using synthetic template baselines, and reads within Hamming distance 2 were collapsed, with unmergeable singletons discarded. Reads were aligned to IMGT to assign V, D and J genes, CDR3 length, and insertions or deletions at six rearrangement sites. Within each subset, clonotype counts were normalized to the number of sorted cells before true diversity and Gini coefficients were calculated with the tcR R package. Repertoire sharing was quantified using the overlap coefficient calculated on TCRB nucleotide sequences. As a proxy for the pre-selection repertoire, out-of-frame TCRB sequences from naive cells were analyzed. Entries here come from immuneACCESS through TCRdb and include only in-frame sequences with V and J called. Some clones fail to appear in such tables; in the studies checked, an unresolved V gene covers under half of the shortfall, and the cause of the remainder is unknown. Clone size and V and J calls were adopted from that table, with D and trimming inferred from the DNA. The sample table records hundreds of thousands of clones; approximately 15% of these occur just once. The top ten constitute under 0.04% of the sample.

Ends trimmed: V by 3 bases, J by 1 base; bases unmatched to a gene: 6. From the cysteine up to the phenylalanine, the CDR3 has a length of 15 residues. Only the CDR3 portion is preserved as DNA: 45 bases, with reading frame beginning at the first base. For CDR1 and CDR2, the germline V gene lists SGDLS and YYNGEE. Sequencing was carried out using naive CD4+ T cells from blood. Sample cell subset or site, as interpreted from the label and publication: true naive CD4+ T cells. The chain couples TRBV9 to TRBJ2-5; 7 junctional bases match TRBD1. The source is a man aged 25-45 years in good health. For the CDR3, the sequence is CASSARDRRQETQYF. The nucleotide sequence reads TGTGCCAGCAGCGCCCGGGACAGACGCCAAGAGACCCAGTACTTC.